Below are 13 T cell receptor beta chains sequenced from a single sample in a study of cytomegalovirus exposure and HLA in healthy donors. PCR amplification relied on 60 Vbeta primers (plus 13 Jbeta primers). Assay used: immunoSEQ multiplex PCR; TCRdb lists only in-frame clones, some missing. This sample has tens of thousands of clones, with 55% to 75% found just once. Material: PBMCs. The source is a woman aged 45 to 65 in good health and CMV-seropositive.

This clone was found a few times. This chain links TRBV2 with TRBJ1-1, with a weak D call TRBD1 (6 bases). V shed 6 bases and J shed 0 bases, with 14 bases lying between them. CDR1 SNHLY and CDR2 FYNNEI come from the germline V gene. The CDR3 extends over 15 amino acids. For the CDR3, the DNA is TGTGCCAGCAGACTCGACAGGCGTCTGAACACTGAAGCTTTCTTT. Amino acid sequence: CASRLDRRLNTEAFF.

The chain links TRBV30 to TRBJ1-5; 8 positions match TRBD1. CDR1 and CDR2 (germline): GTSNPN, SVGIG (reference sequence). The CDR3 contains 14 residues. Trimming removed 2 bases from V and 2 bases from J; junction bases left unmatched: 2. CDR3 residues: CAWSLGQGNQPQHF. Written as DNA, the CDR3 is TGTGCCTGGAGTTTGGGACAGGGCAATCAGCCCCAGCATTTT.

The V call is TRBV25-1, the J call TRBJ2-5; D may be TRBD1 (5 bases). CDR1 and CDR2 from the germline V gene are MGHDK and SYGVNS. CDR3 length: 13 amino acids. Trimming shortened V by 2 bases and J by 4 bases, and 8 bases separated the two germline ends. The CDR3 DNA reads as TGTGCCAGCAGTGAACAGGGTCGAGAGACCCAGTACTTC. This encodes CASSEQGRETQYF.

This clone showed up just a few times. The rearrangement links TRBV5-1 to TRBJ1-4; tentatively, D is TRBD1 (6 bases). Trimming stripped 4 bases from V and 3 bases from J, with 10 bases between. Per the germline V gene, CDR1 is SGHRS and CDR2 is YFSETQ. The CDR3 is 14 residues long. The CDR3 DNA follows: TGCGCCAGCAGCCTCTGGACAGCTAATGAAAAACTGTTTTTT. As protein: CASSLWTANEKLFF.

This chain links TRBV7-8 with TRBJ2-1; D unclear. Trimming removed 3 bases from V and 5 bases from J, with 17 bases in between. This CDR3 has 16 amino acids. CDR1 is SGHVS and CDR2 is FQNEAQ in the germline V gene. The CDR3 coding sequence is TGTGCCAGCAGCTTGCCCCGATTAGGAGTCGACAATGAGCAGTTCTTC. Amino acid sequence: CASSLPRLGVDNEQFF.

This clone has more than one count but fewer than ten. The junction departs from the called germline gene at one end, perhaps through a read error. The chain has TRBV7-9 and TRBJ1-1, with D possibly being TRBD1 (6 bases). CDR1 is SEHNR and CDR2 is FQNEAQ in the germline V gene (reference sequence). The CDR3 is made up of 16 amino acids. The CDR3 region is CSSRSPTGTQNTEAFF. In DNA, the CDR3 is TGTTCCAGCAGATCACCGACCGGGACACAGAACACTGAAGCTTTCTTT.

In this sample, this clone turned up once. The rearrangement links TRBV5-4 to TRBJ2-3, with D possibly being TRBD2 (5 bases). Germline-derived CDR1 and CDR2 are SGHNT and YYREEE (reference sequence). CDR3 length: 13 amino acids. V dropped 0 bases and J dropped 4 bases, with 6 bases sitting between them. The CDR3 sequence is CASSLAGSDTQYF. The DNA of the CDR3 is TGTGCCAGCAGCTTGGCGGGGTCAGATACGCAGTATTTT.

The chain joins TRBV7-9 to TRBJ2-5; TRBD2 matches 11 bases. Germline CDR1 SEHNR, CDR2 FQNEAQ (reference sequence). The J segment lost 5 bases and the V segment lost 3 bases, leaving 11 bases of the junction unmatched. This CDR3 contains 17 residues. For the CDR3, the DNA is TGTGCCAGCAGCTTGCAACTAGCGGGAGCGAAAGGGGAGACCCAGTACTTC. Translated: CASSLQLAGAKGETQYF.

The chain employs TRBV27 and TRBJ2-1, with TRBD2 as a possible D gene (6 bases). Germline V lookup: CDR1 MNHEY, CDR2 SMNVEV (reference sequence). The CDR3 extends over 14 amino acids. V dropped 2 bases and J dropped 7 bases, with 12 bases sitting between them. CDR3 DNA sequence: TGTGCCAGCAGTTTACTGGGGACTCTAAATGAGCAGTTCTTC. This gives the protein CASSLLGTLNEQFF.

The V gene is TRBV29-1, the J gene TRBJ2-7; the match to TRBD2 covers 7 bases. Trimming took 0 bases from V and 3 from J; bases not matched to a gene: 2. This CDR3 has 13 amino acids. CDR1 and CDR2 (germline): SQVTM, ANQGSEA. The CDR3 DNA sequence: TGCAGCGTTGAAGATTCTAGCGGCTACGAGCAGTACTTC. Translation: CSVEDSSGYEQYF.

V is TRBV28 and J is TRBJ1-5; TRBD1 is a possible D gene (6 bases). In germline, CDR1 is MDHEN, CDR2 SYDVKM. This CDR3 has 17 amino acids. The V end lost 2 bases, the J end lost 4 bases, and 18 bases lay between the germline ends. The chain's CDR3 is CASSLGGAPVGNQPQHF. The CDR3 nucleotides read TGTGCCAGCAGTTTAGGGGGGGCCCCGGTGGGAAATCAGCCCCAGCATTTT.

The CDR3 nucleotides read TGTGCCAGCAGCGCAAACAGGGTCGGCAATGAAAAACTGTTTTTT. It encodes CASSANRVGNEKLFF. V usage is TRBV6-6 and J usage is TRBJ1-4; tentatively, D is TRBD1 (6 bases). The CDR3 spans 15 residues. Germline CDR1 is MNHNY and CDR2 is SVGAGI (reference sequence). The V end lost 6 bases, the J end lost 5 bases, and 16 bases lay between the germline ends.

The chain recombines TRBV28 with TRBJ2-5, with 9 bases fitting TRBD1. Trimming at V came to 4 bases and at J to 4 bases, leaving 7 bases not matched to a gene. Germline CDR1 MDHEN, CDR2 SYDVKM. CDR3 length equals 15 residues. CDR3 region: CASSSRDRERETQYF. The CDR3 DNA reads as TGTGCCAGCAGTTCCCGGGACAGGGAACGAGAGACCCAGTACTTC.